A single sample is the source of the 11 T cell receptor beta chains below, sequenced in a study of blood T cell repertoires in COVID-19. TCRdb keeps only in-frame clones here, not all; method: immunoSEQ multiplex PCR. The data show roughly 4,900 clones, around 73% seen once. The sample comprised peripheral blood. The receptors shown here come from a human donor in a cohort sampled during active COVID-19.

The CDR3, as DNA: TGCGCCAGCAGCCAAGATGCTGGACGGGGGTATGGCTACACCTTC. Its protein product is CASSQDAGRGYGYTF. This chain connects TRBV4-3 to TRBJ1-2; tentative D call: TRBD1 (5 bases). Trimming shortened V by 0 bases and J by 5 bases, and 13 bases separated the two germline ends. Germline V gives CDR1 LGHNA, CDR2 YSLEER. This CDR3 is built from 15 residues.

The chain uses TRBV7-2 and TRBJ1-1; D is possibly TRBD1 (5 bases). The CDR3 has 13 amino acids. Germline values: CDR1 SGHTA, CDR2 FQGNSA. V was shortened by 0 bases and J by 8 bases, with 10 bases between the two germline ends. CDR3: CASSLAWDLEAFF. The CDR3 DNA follows: TGTGCCAGCAGCTTAGCCTGGGACTTGGAAGCTTTCTTT.

This clone has just a few counts. J is TRBJ1-3 and V is TRBV27; D gene unclear. There are 14 residues in the CDR3. Germline V lookup: CDR1 MNHEY, CDR2 SMNVEV (reference sequence). Trimming took off 6 bases at V and 0 bases at J, with 9 bases between the two ends. The chain's CDR3 is CASRSAVSGNTIYF. The CDR3 DNA sequence: TGTGCCAGCAGGAGCGCCGTCTCTGGAAACACCATATATTTT.

The genes are TRBV6-2 or TRBV6-3 and TRBJ2-7, with D tentatively TRBD1 (6 bases). Germline loops: CDR1 MNHEY, CDR2 SVGEGT. CDR3 length: 15 amino acids. Trimming pared 5 bases from V and 3 bases from J, leaving 17 bases between. The CDR3 protein is CASSKTGSYFYEQYF. As DNA, the CDR3 is TGTGCCAGCAGTAAGACAGGTTCTTATTTCTACGAGCAGTACTTC.

This clone was counted only a few times. The chain combines TRBV11-2 with TRBJ2-7; no definite D call. CDR1 and CDR2 (germline): SGHAT, FQNNGV. The CDR3 has 14 amino acids. The ends were cut back, 0 bases at V and 6 bases at J, with 12 bases in the middle. The CDR3 nucleotides are TGTGCCAGCAGCTTAGAGGCAGCTCTAGGCGAGCAGTACTTC. This encodes CASSLEAALGEQYF.

The V call is TRBV7-3, the J call TRBJ2-1; D not resolved. This CDR3 is built from 15 residues. Trimming shortened V by 1 base and J by 0 bases, and 7 bases separated the two germline ends. The V gene's germline CDR1 is SGHTA and CDR2 FQGTGA. CDR3 in DNA: TGTGCCAGCAGCTTAATGCTAGGCTCCTACAATGAGCAGTTCTTC. Protein sequence: CASSLMLGSYNEQFF.

The V call is TRBV27, the J call TRBJ1-1; D ambiguous. This CDR3 has 15 residues. CDR1 MNHEY and CDR2 SMNVEV come from the germline V gene (reference sequence). The V and J ends lost 4 bases and 8 bases respectively, with 20 bases between them. DNA of the CDR3: TGTGCCAGCAGTTCCCGCGGCCCCCGCCCGCGAGAAGCTTTCTTT. Translated, it gives CASSSRGPRPREAFF.

Within the sample, this clone is medium-sized. The rearrangement joins TRBV9 to TRBJ1-6, with D possibly matching TRBD1 (5 bases). Germline CDR1 is SGDLS and CDR2 is YYNGEE. Trimming left V 0 bases short and J 9 bases short, with 19 bases between. The CDR3 consists of 17 residues. The CDR3: CASSVGGVGPPISPLHF. As DNA, the CDR3 is TGTGCCAGCAGCGTAGGGGGGGTAGGCCCACCCATTTCACCCCTCCACTTT.

This chain connects TRBV6-5 to TRBJ1-2, with TRBD1 matching 8 bases. The V segment lost 8 bases and the J segment 4 bases; nucleotides outside the gene matches: 9. The CDR3 covers 14 residues. CDR1 and CDR2 (germline): MNHEY, SVGAGI. The CDR3: CASFGQGRRYGYTF. CDR3 bases: TGTGCCAGCTTTGGACAGGGCCGCCGCTATGGCTACACCTTC.

CDR3 nucleotide sequence: TGCGCCAGCAGGTGGACCGGGGGTTTTGAAGCTTTCTTT. Its translation: CASRWTGGFEAFF. This chain uses TRBV5-1 with TRBJ1-1, with D possibly matching TRBD1 (5 bases). V shed 5 bases and J shed 7 bases, with 15 bases lying between them. The germline CDR1 and CDR2 sequences are SGHRS and YFSETQ. The CDR3 contains 13 residues.

This chain links TRBV11-3 with TRBJ2-7, with a tentative D call TRBD1 (5 bases). This CDR3 comprises 13 residues. Germline V gives CDR1 SGHNT, CDR2 YENEEA. Trimming took off 5 bases at V and 1 base at J, with 9 bases between the two ends. This CDR3 is CASSQTVSYEQYF. CDR3 nucleotides: TGTGCCAGCAGCCAGACAGTATCCTACGAGCAGTACTTC.